A selection of T cell receptor beta chains follows, all from one sample in a study of cytomegalovirus exposure and HLA in healthy donors. Measured with immunoSEQ multiplex PCR; TCRdb has only the in-frame clones, and not every one. Altogether under 200,000 clones are present, approximately 71% being singletons, with the ten largest covering just under 4.5%. The sequenced sample was PBMCs. The receptors originated from a woman aged 18 to 35 in good health and CMV-seropositive. The CDR3 runs from the conserved cysteine through the conserved F or W. Fields, in order: CDR3 DNA, CDR3 protein, V gene, D gene, J gene, clone size. A D gene is named only where the DNA matches it firmly. Clone size is shown for a subset of rows, as once, few, many or a class of expanded clone.

CDR3 DNA: TGTGCCAGCAGTTCACCAGGGGGGAAGCACTACGAGCAGTACTTC
CDR3 protein: CASSSPGGKHYEQYF
V gene: TRBV28
D gene: .
J gene: TRBJ2-7
clone size: once

CDR3 DNA: TGCGCCAGCAGAAATTTGCGGTCGGGGGATCCCCTCCACTTT
CDR3 protein: CASRNLRSGDPLHF
V gene: TRBV5-1
D gene: .
J gene: TRBJ1-6
clone size: .

CDR3 DNA: TGTGCCAGCAGCCCAAGACTAGCGGGGGGAAGAGATACGCAGTATTTT
CDR3 protein: CASSPRLAGGRDTQYF
V gene: TRBV7-3
D gene: TRBD2
J gene: TRBJ2-3
clone size: .

CDR3 DNA: TGTGCCAGCAGCTTGGAGGGGGCTGGCTATGGCTACACCTTC
CDR3 protein: CASSLEGAGYGYTF
V gene: TRBV5-6
D gene: TRBD1
J gene: TRBJ1-2
clone size: .

CDR3 DNA: TGCGCCAGCAGCCGTTCCGGGACTAGCGGGAGCGGAGATACGCAGTATTTT
CDR3 protein: CASSRSGTSGSGDTQYF
V gene: TRBV5-1
D gene: TRBD2
J gene: TRBJ2-3
clone size: .

CDR3 DNA: TGTGCTAGTGGTTTGGCTCAGGGGTTGGGTCAGCCCCAGCATTTT
CDR3 protein: CASGLAQGLGQPQHF
V gene: TRBV12-5
D gene: .
J gene: TRBJ1-5
clone size: .

CDR3 DNA: TGTGCCAGTAGACAGTGGAACCGGGAGCTGTTTTTT
CDR3 protein: CASRQWNRELFF
V gene: TRBV27
D gene: .
J gene: TRBJ2-2
clone size: .

CDR3 DNA: TGTGCCAGCAGCCAAGATGGGGAAACGAGCGGGCAGTACTTC
CDR3 protein: CASSQDGETSGQYF
V gene: TRBV4-2
D gene: .
J gene: TRBJ2-7
clone size: few

CDR3 DNA: TGTGCCAGCAGATTCGACTCCAAGACAGGACGGTTCATTTTT
CDR3 protein: CASRFDSKTGRFIF
V gene: TRBV28
D gene: .
J gene: TRBJ1-4
clone size: .

CDR3 DNA: TGTGCCAGCAGTTTGTCCGGGGAGGGGGACCCTGAAGCTTTCTTT
CDR3 protein: CASSLSGEGDPEAFF
V gene: TRBV27
D gene: .
J gene: TRBJ1-1
clone size: .

CDR3 DNA: TGTGCCAGCAATCAAGGGGCAGGGGTAAGAGATACGCAGTATTTT
CDR3 protein: CASNQGAGVRDTQYF
V gene: TRBV19
D gene: .
J gene: TRBJ2-3
clone size: few

CDR3 DNA: TGTGCCAGCAGTTACTCCCCGCGACAGGCCCAAGAAAAACTGTTTTTT
CDR3 protein: CASSYSPRQAQEKLFF
V gene: TRBV6-5
D gene: .
J gene: TRBJ1-4
clone size: .

CDR3 DNA: TGTGCCAGCAGCTCGACAGGGGTGCACACAGATACGCAGTATTTT
CDR3 protein: CASSSTGVHTDTQYF
V gene: TRBV7-3
D gene: TRBD1
J gene: TRBJ2-3
clone size: .

CDR3 DNA: TGTGCCAGCAGCTTAAGAGGGGGCGCGGATGGCTACACCTTC
CDR3 protein: CASSLRGGADGYTF
V gene: TRBV7-8
D gene: TRBD1
J gene: TRBJ1-2
clone size: .

CDR3 DNA: TGTGCCAGCAGGCTAACCGGGACAGCAGGGGTCACCGGGGAGCTGTTTTTT
CDR3 protein: CASRLTGTAGVTGELFF
V gene: TRBV7-3
D gene: TRBD1
J gene: TRBJ2-2
clone size: .